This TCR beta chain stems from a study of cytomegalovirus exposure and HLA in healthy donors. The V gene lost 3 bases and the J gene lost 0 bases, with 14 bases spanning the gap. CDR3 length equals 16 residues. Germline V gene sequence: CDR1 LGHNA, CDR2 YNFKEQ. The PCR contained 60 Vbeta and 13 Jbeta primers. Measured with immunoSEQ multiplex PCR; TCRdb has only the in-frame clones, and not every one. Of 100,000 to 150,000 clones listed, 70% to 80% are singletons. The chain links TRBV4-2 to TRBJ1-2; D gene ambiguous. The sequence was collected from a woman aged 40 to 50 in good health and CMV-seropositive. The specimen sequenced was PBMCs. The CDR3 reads CASSQVQLPTNYGYTF. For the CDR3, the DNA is TGTGCCAGCAGCCAGGTACAGCTCCCCACTAACTATGGCTACACCTTC.